The 13 T cell receptor beta chains below come from one sample, sequenced in a study of T cell repertoires in cytomegalovirus infection. TCRdb used MiXCR to reprocess the reads, holding one entry per CDR3 protein. The table has roughly 240,000 distinct CDR3 sequences, 5% to 8.5% seen once. The specimen sequenced was PBMCs. These TCRs come from a human donor in good health (CMV status not recorded). Some clones in this sample may be carry-over from other donors' samples.

The V gene is TRBV30, the J gene TRBJ1-5; tentative D call: TRBD1 (6 bases). The V gene's germline CDR1 is GTSNPN and CDR2 SVGIG (reference sequence). The CDR3 totals 16 residues. The V end was cut by 4 bases, the J end by 2 bases, with 18 bases between. This CDR3 is CAWTPRGGVGNQPQHF. The CDR3 DNA follows: TGTGCCTGGACCCCCAGAGGGGGAGTGGGCAATCAGCCCCAGCATTTT.

This clonotype occurred many times. V usage is TRBV7-2 and J usage is TRBJ1-2; 10 bases line up with TRBD1. CDR3 size: 15 residues. V lost 4 bases, J lost 3 bases, and 5 bases stayed unmatched. From germline, CDR1 is SGHTA and CDR2 FQGNSA. The DNA for the CDR3 is TGTGCCAGCAGCTCACCGGGACAGGGGCACTATGGCTACACCTTC. Amino acids: CASSSPGQGHYGYTF.

Ten or more counts support this clonotype. This chain connects TRBV7-2 to TRBJ2-6; TRBD1 agrees at 8 bases. Trimming at V came to 5 bases and at J to 1 base, leaving 7 bases not matched to a gene. The CDR3 runs 17 residues. Germline loops: CDR1 SGHTA, CDR2 FQGNSA. The CDR3 reads CASSPRQGISGANVLTF. The CDR3 bases are TGTGCCAGCAGCCCCCGACAGGGGATATCTGGGGCCAACGTCCTGACTTTC.

This clonotype came up many times. The chain uses TRBV7-2 and TRBJ2-5, with 8 bases aligning to TRBD1. The CDR3 is 16 amino acids. V shed 6 bases, J shed 4 bases, and the junction held 13 bases outside the gene matches. CDR1 and CDR2 (germline): SGHTA, FQGNSA. In nucleotides, the CDR3 is TGTGCCAGCAGTTTAATACAGGGGGTTAAGGGAGAGACCCAGTACTTC. This translates into CASSLIQGVKGETQYF.

The table lists this clonotype with many counts. The chain couples TRBV7-2 to TRBJ1-2; D not certain. The germline V gene encodes CDR1 SGHTA and CDR2 FQGNSA. The germline V and J ends were trimmed by 5 bases and 3 bases, with 13 bases remaining between them. This CDR3 region has 14 residues. In nucleotides, the CDR3 is TGTGCCAGCAGCCCCGACGGCAGCGACTATGGCTACACCTTC. It specifies CASSPDGSDYGYTF. The entire variable domain, with the rest obtained from reference TRBV7-2 and TRBJ1-2, is as follows: GAGVSQSPSNKVTEKGKDVELRCDPISGHTALYWYRQSLGQGLEFLIYFQGNSAPDKSGLPSDRFSAERTGGSVSTLTIQRTQQEDSAVYLCASSPDGSDYGYTFGSGTRLTVV.

This clonotype appeared many times. The rearrangement uses TRBV28 and TRBJ2-1, with 8 nucleotides matching TRBD2. The V and J ends lost 3 bases and 7 bases, in that order; junction bases with no gene match: 14. The CDR3 length is 17 residues. Per the germline V gene, CDR1 is MDHEN and CDR2 is SYDVKM. The CDR3 bases are TGTGCCAGCAGTTTCATTCCGGACCTCTCGGGGGGGAATGAGCAGTTCTTC. Encoded protein: CASSFIPDLSGGNEQFF.

As concerns this clonotype: A much bigger clone sits one base away, suggesting this may be a read error. This chain joins TRBV28 and TRBJ2-7; TRBD2 is a possible D gene (5 bases). CDR1 is MDHEN and CDR2 is SYDVKM in the germline V gene. This CDR3 contains 12 residues. CDR3 nucleotide sequence: TGTGCCAGCAGTGGGCGGGTCTACGAGCCGTACTTC. Translated: CASSGRVYEPYF.

This clonotype was observed at least ten times. The chain uses TRBV7-2 and TRBJ2-7; 10 bases align to TRBD1. Per germline, CDR1 SGHTA and CDR2 FQGNSA. This CDR3 is built from 14 residues. The J segment lost 4 bases and the V segment lost 4 bases, leaving 4 bases of the junction unmatched. The CDR3 nucleotides read TGTGCCAGCAGCTCGACAGGGGGCTTATACGAGCAGTACTTC. This codes for CASSSTGGLYEQYF.

This clonotype showed up just a few times. The chain links TRBV3-1 to TRBJ2-2, with TRBD1 matching over 8 bases. The CDR3 is made up of 17 amino acids. Germline V gives CDR1 LGHDT, CDR2 YNNKEL (reference sequence). Germline trimming cut 4 bases from V and 4 bases from J; bases unmatched to any gene: 11. The CDR3, as DNA: TGTGCCAGCAGCCTATTCCCCTGGACAGGGAGCACCGGGGAGCTGTTTTTT. Residues: CASSLFPWTGSTGELFF.

This clonotype was seen at least ten times. This sequence joins TRBV10-3 and TRBJ1-3; D uncertain. Germline-derived CDR1 and CDR2 are ENHRY and SYGVKD. V gave up 3 bases and J gave up 4 bases, with 19 bases separating them. This CDR3 contains 17 residues. The CDR3 nucleotides read TGTGCCATCAGTGAATCTAACTGGGGAAGCTCGGGAAACACCATATATTTT. This encodes CAISESNWGSSGNTIYF.

This clonotype has a count of ten or more. The rearrangement joins TRBV20-1 to TRBJ1-2, with 11 bases identical to TRBD1. From germline, CDR1 is DFQATT and CDR2 SNEGSKA (reference sequence). J was trimmed by 9 bases and V by 3 bases; bases with no gene match: 3. The CDR3 extends over 12 amino acids. CDR3 amino acids: CSASGTGGSYTF. CDR3 in DNA: TGCAGTGCTAGTGGGACAGGGGGAAGCTACACCTTC.

This chain's CDR3 is CASSFGRATYEQYF. The CDR3 DNA follows: TGTGCCAGCAGCTTTGGCAGGGCGACCTACGAGCAGTACTTC. The V call is TRBV11-2, the J call TRBJ2-7, with D perhaps TRBD1 (5 bases). Germline V gene lookup returns CDR1 SGHAT and CDR2 FQNNGV. With 3 bases removed from V and 2 bases from J, the gap between germline ends came to 11 bases. The CDR3 is made up of 14 amino acids.

This clonotype was counted only a few times. This chain joins TRBV11-2 and TRBJ2-1; D might be TRBD1 or TRBD2, each matching 5 bases. This CDR3 has 15 residues. V was trimmed by 5 bases and J by 10 bases, leaving 21 bases between them. Germline V CDR1 and CDR2: SGHAT, FQNNGV. DNA for the CDR3: TGTGCCAGCAGCGAGCCCGGGGCTCACATTAGGGAGCAGTTCTTC. Residues: CASSEPGAHIREQFF.